A single sample gave rise to the 26 T cell receptor beta chains below, sequenced in a study of T cells in Graves' hyperthyroidism and ophthalmopathy (dated by TCRdb to about 2019). The library was prepared using multiplex PCR. The run used an Illumina HiSeq 2000. The TCR beta CDR3 regions were amplified from RNA transcripts. The first round of RT-PCR for the TCR CDR3 was performed with the HTBI primer set and the Qiagen OneStep RT-PCR kit. The raw public reads went through TCRdb reprocessing: fastp at Q25, MiXCR clone calling, in-frame beta chains kept. CDR3 protein sequences are deduplicated, and each keeps its most common genes and DNA. The table for this sample lists about 360,000 distinct CDR3 sequences; around 13% of them were counted only once. The ten largest account for around 9.2% of the sample. Material: blood. Receptors were obtained from a woman aged 18-30 years with Graves' hyperthyroidism.

Of note for this clonotype: It is likely a read error, because the conserved phenylalanine at the end of the CDR3 is missing. This rearrangement joins TRBV20-1 to TRBJ1-1; maybe TRBD1 (6 bases). The CDR3 length is 14 residues. V lost 6 bases and J 6 bases, leaving 20 bases between the germline ends. In germline, CDR1 is DFQATT, CDR2 SNEGSKA (reference sequence). The CDR3 is CSAKNPQGRAEAFS. CDR3 nucleotide sequence: TGCAGTGCAAAGAACCCACAGGGACGGGCTGAAGCTTTCTCT.

This clonotype has at least ten counts. The V gene is TRBV20-1, the J gene TRBJ1-6, with D perhaps TRBD1 (5 bases). The CDR3 runs 15 residues. Germline V gives CDR1 DFQATT, CDR2 SNEGSKA (reference sequence). Trimming took 0 bases from V and 7 from J, leaving 13 bases between them. The CDR3 spells CSARDPQRGNSPLHF. The CDR3 region has the DNA TGCAGTGCTAGAGATCCGCAGCGGGGGAATTCACCCCTCCACTTT.

The table lists this clonotype with many counts. CDR3 sequence (DNA): TGCAGTGCTAGAGACTCCGTTAGCGGGGGGACCTACAATGAGCAGTTCTTC. Translating gives CSARDSVSGGTYNEQFF. The genes are TRBV20-1 and TRBJ2-1, with 10 nucleotides matching TRBD2. This CDR3 has 17 residues. Unmatched junction bases numbered 7, after V lost 0 bases and J lost 2 bases. Germline CDR1 is DFQATT and CDR2 is SNEGSKA (reference sequence).

This clonotype was found many times. The J gene is TRBJ1-5, the V gene TRBV20-1, with D perhaps TRBD1 (6 bases). Germline V gene lookup returns CDR1 DFQATT and CDR2 SNEGSKA (reference sequence). Trimming stripped 0 bases from V and 9 bases from J, with 18 bases between. There are 15 residues in the CDR3. Written as DNA, the CDR3 is TGCAGTGCTAGAGATGTACAGGGTGCCGGCCGGCCCCAGCATTTT. Protein: CSARDVQGAGRPQHF.

This clonotype was recorded at least ten times. This CDR3 reads CASSSMASGVEQFF. CDR3 coding DNA: TGTGCCAGCAGTTCCATGGCTAGCGGGGTTGAGCAGTTCTTC. V gene TRBV28 combines with J gene TRBJ2-1; 9 bases line up with TRBD2. Trimming removed 4 bases from V and 9 bases from J; junction bases left unmatched: 7. This CDR3 has 14 amino acids. Germline CDR1 MDHEN, CDR2 SYDVKM.

This chain connects TRBV7-2 to TRBJ2-4; either TRBD1 or TRBD2 may supply D (5 bases each). V lost 2 bases and J lost 7, with 18 bases in between. Looked up from germline, CDR1 is SGHTA and CDR2 is FQGNSA. This CDR3 has 16 amino acids. This CDR3 reads CASSLPYGATRNIQYF. In DNA form, the CDR3 reads TGTGCCAGCAGCTTACCCTACGGGGCTACGAGGAACATTCAGTACTTC.

This clonotype was observed many times. This chain joins TRBV27 and TRBJ2-5; D remains ambiguous. There are 11 residues in the CDR3. The germline CDR1 and CDR2 sequences are MNHEY and SMNVEV (reference sequence). Trimming cost V 3 bases and J 6 bases, with 5 bases left between them. CDR3 sequence reads: CASSFGQTQYF. DNA for the CDR3: TGTGCCAGCAGTTTCGGGCAGACCCAGTACTTC.

This clonotype was picked up many times. The genes are TRBV2 and TRBJ2-2; D remains unclear. The germline V gene has CDR1 SNHLY and CDR2 FYNNEI. V lost 4 bases and J 1 base, leaving 7 bases between the germline ends. This CDR3 is built from 14 residues. The CDR3 protein is CASSGGRNTGELFF. The CDR3 nucleotides are TGTGCCAGCAGTGGGGGTCGGAACACCGGGGAGCTGTTTTTT.

This clonotype was detected ten times or more. The chain recombines TRBV5-1 with TRBJ2-1; a weak D match, TRBD1 (5 bases). Germline assignment: CDR1 SGHRS and CDR2 YFSETQ. The CDR3 covers 13 residues. V lost 4 bases, J lost 4 bases, and 9 bases lay in between. CDR3 bases: TGCGCCAGCAGCCGAGCAGGGTACAATGAGCAGTTCTTC. This gives the protein CASSRAGYNEQFF.

Ten or more counts support this clonotype. The V call is TRBV6-4, the J call TRBJ1-1, with D perhaps matching TRBD1 (6 bases). The CDR3 contains 12 residues. The V gene lost 7 bases and the J gene lost 9 bases, with 15 bases spanning the gap. The germline V gene encodes CDR1 MRHNA and CDR2 SNTAGT. The CDR3 sequence: CASIRGGVKAFF. The CDR3, as DNA: TGTGCCAGCATTAGGGGGGGGGTGAAAGCTTTCTTT.

The V gene is TRBV5-1, the J gene TRBJ2-1; the D gene is possibly TRBD1 (6 bases). Trimming left V 1 base short and J 10 bases short, with 12 bases between. The CDR3 contains 13 residues. Germline V gene data show CDR1 as SGHRS and CDR2 as YFSETQ. The chain's CDR3 is CASSLYQGLEQFF. CDR3 bases: TGCGCCAGCAGCTTGTATCAGGGGTTAGAGCAGTTCTTC.

This clonotype showed up many times. This chain links TRBV6-1 with TRBJ2-7; D assignment may be TRBD1 or TRBD2 (5 bases each). The CDR3 totals 15 residues. CDR1 MNHNS and CDR2 SASEGT come from the germline V gene. Trimming pared 4 bases from V and 2 bases from J, leaving 15 bases between. In DNA form, the CDR3 reads TGTGCCAGCAGTGTACAGAAATGGGGACCCTACGAGCAGTACTTC. The encoded protein is CASSVQKWGPYEQYF.

This clonotype was detected many times. The chain has TRBV7-9 and TRBJ2-7, with TRBD2 identical over 8 bases. The CDR3 runs to 14 residues. V was clipped by 2 bases and J by 7 bases; unmatched bases: 7. The V gene's germline CDR1 is SEHNR and CDR2 FQNEAQ (reference sequence). The CDR3 nucleotides are TGTGCCAGCAGCTTAACGGGAGGGCCGACGGAGCAGTACTTC. Translated, it gives CASSLTGGPTEQYF.

Ten or more counts support this clonotype. This chain links TRBV7-2 with TRBJ2-5, with 7 bases matching TRBD2. CDR3 length: 15 residues. Germline CDR1 reads SGHTA; CDR2 reads FQGNSA. Unmatched junction bases numbered 6, after V lost 5 bases and J lost 0 bases. Written as DNA, the CDR3 is TGTGCCAGCAGCCGCTGGCGGGGGAACCAAGAGACCCAGTACTTC. This translates into CASSRWRGNQETQYF. Combining the CDR3 with reference TRBV7-2 and TRBJ2-5 gives the whole variable domain GAGVSQSPSNKVTEKGKDVELRCDPISGHTALYWYRQSLGQGLEFLIYFQGNSAPDKSGLPSDRFSAERTGGSVSTLTIQRTQQEDSAVYLCASSRWRGNQETQYFGPGTRLLVL.

This sequence joins TRBV18 and TRBJ2-3, with D perhaps assigned TRBD1 or TRBD2 (5 bases each). This CDR3 contains 15 residues. Germline V lookup: CDR1 KGHSH, CDR2 LQKENI. V gave up 0 bases and J gave up 6 bases, with 13 bases separating them. The CDR3, as DNA: TGTGCCAGCTCACCACCGGAACAGTGGGGGGATACGCAGTATTTT. Encoded protein: CASSPPEQWGDTQYF.

This clonotype was found many times. V gene TRBV3-1 combines with J gene TRBJ2-5, with 8 positions matching TRBD2. Germline CDR1 is LGHDT and CDR2 is YNNKEL (reference sequence). After removal of 4 bases from V and 8 bases from J, the junction contained 12 bases not matched to a gene. The CDR3 extends over 15 amino acids. Here the CDR3 reads CASSRGGSAIGTQYF. DNA for the CDR3: TGTGCCAGCAGCCGCGGGGGGTCCGCCATAGGAACCCAGTACTTC.

In this sample, this clonotype turned up many times. Written as DNA, the CDR3 is TGTGCCACCAGTGCCACGGCGGGGGGAACAAATCAGCCCCAGCATTTT. Protein product: CATSATAGGTNQPQHF. This chain connects TRBV24-1 to TRBJ1-5, with D perhaps matching TRBD1 (5 bases). CDR1 and CDR2 from the germline V gene are KGHDR and SFDVKD. The V gene lost 5 bases and the J gene lost 4 bases, with 17 bases spanning the gap. This CDR3 comprises 16 residues.

This clonotype was counted ten times or more. This sequence joins TRBV5-1 and TRBJ2-7; tentatively, D is TRBD1 (5 bases). The V end was cut by 1 base, the J end by 5 bases, with 13 bases between. The CDR3 is 14 residues long. Germline CDR1 reads SGHRS; CDR2 reads YFSETQ. The chain's CDR3 is CASSLWQGTHEQYF. The CDR3 region has the DNA TGCGCCAGCAGCTTGTGGCAGGGCACCCACGAGCAGTACTTC.

This clonotype was seen at least ten times. V usage is TRBV9 and J usage is TRBJ1-4; the D gene is possibly TRBD1 (6 bases). V was clipped by 0 bases and J by 8 bases, with 14 bases between them. The CDR3 is made up of 15 amino acids. Per germline, CDR1 SGDLS and CDR2 YYNGEE. Written as DNA, the CDR3 is TGTGCCAGCAGCGTAGCACAGGGAGAAAGGGAAAAACTGTTTTTT. The encoded protein is CASSVAQGEREKLFF.

The CDR3 protein is CASSLRVLNEKLFF. The CDR3, as DNA: TGTGCCAGCAGCTTGAGGGTCTTAAATGAAAAACTGTTTTTT. The chain employs TRBV5-6 and TRBJ1-4, with D hard to call. CDR1 and CDR2 (germline): SGHDT, YYEEEE. Trimming took off 1 base at V and 5 bases at J, with 9 bases between the two ends. There are 14 residues in the CDR3. The variable domain in full, completed from reference TRBV5-6 and TRBJ1-4, reads DAGVTQSPTHLIKTRGQQVTLRCSPKSGHDTVSWYQQALGQGPQFIFQYYEEEERQRGNFPDRFSGHQFPNYSSELNVNALLLGDSALYLCASSLRVLNEKLFFGSGTQLSVL.

This clonotype showed up just a few times. This chain uses TRBV25-1 with TRBJ2-7, with D possibly being TRBD1 (5 bases). CDR3 length equals 14 residues. Germline CDR1 is MGHDK and CDR2 is SYGVNS. The germline V and J ends were trimmed by 2 bases and 2 bases, with 10 bases remaining between them. The CDR3 coding sequence is TGTGCCAGCAGTGAACGCAGGGCCCCCTACGAGCAGTACTTC. It encodes CASSERRAPYEQYF.

The V call is TRBV6-1, the J call TRBJ2-1; D gene uncertain. The V gene's germline CDR1 is MNHNS and CDR2 SASEGT. Between the trimmed V and J ends, which lost 7 bases and 2 bases, there was a span of 21 bases. The CDR3 runs to 17 residues. The DNA of the CDR3 is TGTGCCAGCACCCTAAGGTCTGAGACATTAGCCTACAATGAGCAGTTCTTC. This translates into CASTLRSETLAYNEQFF.

This clonotype was detected ten times or more. The V gene is TRBV7-9, the J gene TRBJ1-5; D uncertain. This CDR3 spans 14 amino acids. From germline, CDR1 is SEHNR and CDR2 FQNEAQ (reference sequence). V lost 5 bases to trimming and J lost 3 bases, with 11 bases between them. The CDR3 reads CASSIGGTNQPQHF. The CDR3 coding sequence is TGTGCCAGCAGCATAGGAGGCACCAATCAGCCCCAGCATTTT.

This chain links TRBV7-9 with TRBJ1-2; 7 nucleotides match TRBD1. CDR1 is SEHNR and CDR2 is FQNEAQ in the germline V gene (reference sequence). V shed 5 bases and J 5 bases; nucleotides not matched to a gene: 14. The CDR3 consists of 16 residues. CDR3 coding DNA: TGTGCCAGCAGCGACGATGACAGGGTTACCAAATATGGCTACACCTTC. Protein sequence: CASSDDDRVTKYGYTF.

As regards this clonotype: A much larger clone lies one base from this, so it may be a read error. The chain employs TRBV20-1 and TRBJ2-7, with 8 nucleotides matching TRBD1. The CDR3 loop spans 14 amino acids. Germline V gives CDR1 DFQATT, CDR2 SNEGSKA (reference sequence). CDR3 loop: CSARRTGKSYGQYF. DNA for the CDR3: TGCAGTGCTAGAAGGACAGGGAAATCCTACGGGCAGTACTTC.

Ten or more counts support this clonotype. V usage is TRBV18 and J usage is TRBJ2-7; perhaps TRBD1 as D (5 bases). This CDR3 has 15 residues. V lost 0 bases and J 6 bases, leaving 15 bases between the germline ends. Germline CDR1 KGHSH, CDR2 LQKENI. CDR3 sequence (DNA): TGTGCCAGCTCACCACCGAATCAGGGATTTGTCGAGCAGTACTTC. It is translated as CASSPPNQGFVEQYF.